Presented here are 29 T cell receptor beta chains from one specimen sequenced in a study of siplizumab effects on memory and regulatory T cells. The data were produced by immunoSEQ multiplex PCR, yet TCRdb's version contains in-frame clones alone and is incomplete. There are some 120,000 clones in the sample; just under 95% occur only once, and approximately 0.17% lies in the top ten. The sequenced material came from non-Treg CD4+ T cells sorted from blood. The receptors originated from a human donor in good health.

V and J are TRBV5-6 and TRBJ2-7; 15 bases match TRBD2. J gave up 4 bases and V 0 bases, and 2 bases lay outside the gene matches. This CDR3 contains 16 residues. From germline, CDR1 is SGHDT and CDR2 YYEEEE. CDR3 loop: CASSLGGTSGGYEQYF. CDR3 bases: TGTGCCAGCAGCTTGGGAGGGACTAGCGGGGGGTACGAGCAGTACTTC.

This chain links TRBV2 with TRBJ1-5, with D possibly being TRBD1 (6 bases). Per the germline V gene, CDR1 is SNHLY and CDR2 is FYNNEI. V lost 2 bases to trimming and J lost 9 bases, with 11 bases between them. This CDR3 spans 13 amino acids. The CDR3 loop reads CASSETGAGPQHF. Written as DNA, the CDR3 is TGTGCCAGCAGTGAAACGGGGGCTGGGCCCCAGCATTTT.

The J gene is TRBJ2-1, the V gene TRBV5-1; TRBD1 agrees at 7 bases. Trimming took 4 bases from V and 6 from J; bases not matched to a gene: 7. This CDR3 spans 14 amino acids. Germline lookup yields CDR1 SGHRS and CDR2 YFSETQ. This CDR3 reads CASSLTGPGNEQFF. CDR3 coding DNA: TGCGCCAGCAGCCTGACAGGGCCAGGCAATGAGCAGTTCTTC.

In DNA form, the CDR3 reads TGCGCCAGCAGCCAAGAGGGACAAACAGGGGGAAACACCATATATTTT. Protein: CASSQEGQTGGNTIYF. The chain carries TRBV4-3 and TRBJ1-3; maybe TRBD1 (6 bases). Per germline, CDR1 LGHNA and CDR2 YSLEER. The CDR3 runs 16 residues. V gave up 0 bases and J gave up 4 bases, with 13 bases separating them.

The CDR3 protein is CASSLLPTGAYGYTF. The CDR3 DNA reads TGTGCCAGCAGTTTACTCCCGACAGGGGCCTATGGCTACACCTTC. The V call is TRBV27, the J call TRBJ1-2; 8 bases match TRBD1. V lost 2 bases and J lost 4; bases outside the gene matches: 6. This CDR3 is built from 15 residues. Germline CDR1 is MNHEY and CDR2 is SMNVEV (reference sequence).

V usage is TRBV29-1 and J usage is TRBJ1-2, with TRBD1 identical over 9 bases. The CDR3 covers 14 residues. V gave up 6 bases and J gave up 7 bases; unmatched junction bases: 12. CDR1 SQVTM and CDR2 ANQGSEA come from the germline V gene. CDR3 sequence: CSVGNGQGSVGYTF. The CDR3 DNA sequence: TGCAGCGTCGGTAATGGACAGGGGTCGGTTGGCTACACCTTC.

The CDR3 region has the DNA TGTGCCAGCAGCTGGACTAGCGGGGGGTCAGGAGAGACCCAGTACTTC. Its protein is CASSWTSGGSGETQYF. V gene TRBV7-2 combines with J gene TRBJ2-5; 14 bases match TRBD2. CDR1 is SGHTA, CDR2 FQGNSA, per germline. The CDR3 is 16 residues long. With V trimmed by 4 bases and J by 4 bases, 5 bases remained unmatched.

This rearrangement joins TRBV13 to TRBJ2-7; TRBD1 matches 7 bases. In germline, CDR1 is PRHDT, CDR2 FYEKMQ (reference sequence). V gave up 3 bases and J gave up 3 bases; unmatched junction bases: 2. CDR3 size: 13 residues. CDR3 coding DNA: TGTGCCAGCAGCTTCCGGGACAGCTACGAGCAGTACTTC. Amino acids: CASSFRDSYEQYF.

The chain is built from TRBV29-1 and TRBJ1-2; no firm D call. The length of the CDR3 is 13 residues. Trimming left V 0 bases short and J 8 bases short, with 13 bases between. Germline V CDR1 and CDR2: SQVTM, ANQGSEA. The CDR3 is CSVEDGGVWGYTF. The CDR3 bases are TGCAGCGTTGAAGACGGCGGGGTGTGGGGCTACACCTTC.

The genes are TRBV11-1 and TRBJ2-4, with unresolved D. Germline lookup yields CDR1 SGHAT and CDR2 FQDESV (reference sequence). The CDR3 extends over 13 amino acids. V was pared by 3 bases and J by 12 bases, with 15 bases between. CDR3 bases: TGTGCCAGCAGCTTCGACAAACAGAGGAATCAGTACTTC. Amino acids: CASSFDKQRNQYF.

V is TRBV10-3 and J is TRBJ1-6, with TRBD1 identical over 9 bases. The V and J ends lost 7 bases and 7 bases, in that order; junction bases with no gene match: 5. Germline V gene sequence: CDR1 ENHRY, CDR2 SYGVKD. The CDR3 consists of 14 residues. The DNA of the CDR3 is TGTGCCATCAACCCGGGACAGGGAAATTCACCCCTCCACTTT. Translating gives CAINPGQGNSPLHF.

This clone is a singleton in its sample. The chain links TRBV6-1 to TRBJ2-7; 11 nucleotides line up with TRBD1. The CDR3 runs 21 residues. Germline CDR1 MNHNS, CDR2 SASEGT. The trim removed 2 bases at V and 4 bases at J, leaving 22 bases unmatched. The CDR3 nucleotides are TGTGCCAGCAGTGAACCGTATCTGGGACAGGGGGTCCCCGTCGGGGGATACGAGCAGTACTTC. Its protein product is CASSEPYLGQGVPVGGYEQYF.

V and J are TRBV7-2 and TRBJ1-1; the D gene is possibly TRBD1 (5 bases). CDR3 size: 13 residues. The V end was cut by 6 bases, the J end by 4 bases, with 12 bases between. Germline V CDR1 and CDR2: SGHTA, FQGNSA. The CDR3 region is CASSIRASTEAFF. The DNA for the CDR3 is TGTGCCAGCAGTATCAGGGCGAGCACTGAAGCTTTCTTT.

Only a few counts were recorded for this clone. The chain is built from TRBV18 and TRBJ2-7; no reliable D call. CDR1 is KGHSH and CDR2 is LQKENI in the germline V gene. The CDR3 is 15 amino acids. V gave up 3 bases and J gave up 0 bases, with 12 bases separating them. The CDR3 DNA follows: TGTGCCAGCTCACCGACGGGCAAGAGCTCCTACGAGCAGTACTTC. Its translation is CASSPTGKSSYEQYF.

The V and J genes are TRBV19 and TRBJ1-2, with D possibly TRBD1 on 5 matching bases. The ends were cut back, 7 bases at V and 5 bases at J, with 20 bases in the middle. The germline V gene encodes CDR1 LNHDA and CDR2 SQIVND (reference sequence). The CDR3 extends over 15 amino acids. The CDR3 DNA sequence: TGTGCCAGTACCCCTGGGACCGCTAGACATTATGGCTACACCTTC. This translates into CASTPGTARHYGYTF.

The rearrangement joins TRBV7-3 to TRBJ2-1; 8 bases map to TRBD2. The CDR3 has 15 amino acids. Germline CDR1 reads SGHTA; CDR2 reads FQGTGA. The ends lost 5 bases at V and 6 bases at J; junction bases unmatched: 9. The CDR3 spells CASSPPGTSANEQFF. The CDR3 nucleotides read TGTGCCAGCAGCCCGCCCGGGACTAGTGCCAATGAGCAGTTCTTC.

V and J are TRBV9 and TRBJ1-3; a weak D match, TRBD1 (6 bases). Deletions cut 0 bases from V and 6 bases from J, with 16 bases between. Germline CDR1 reads SGDLS; CDR2 reads YYNGEE. CDR3 size: 16 residues. The CDR3 is CASSVGAGDSVNTIYF. CDR3 sequence (DNA): TGTGCCAGCAGCGTAGGGGCAGGGGATTCGGTAAACACCATATATTTT.

The sample holds one count of this clone. The V call is TRBV6-4, the J call TRBJ2-3; 10 positions agree with TRBD2. The CDR3 loop spans 15 amino acids. Trimming took 3 bases from V and 4 from J; bases not matched to a gene: 4. CDR1 is MRHNA, CDR2 SNTAGT, per germline. CDR3 DNA: TGTGCCAGCAGTGAGGGAGCGGGGGGGGCAGATACGCAGTATTTT. Translating gives CASSEGAGGADTQYF.

This rearrangement joins TRBV18 to TRBJ2-7; possible D gene TRBD2, 6 bases. CDR1 and CDR2 from the germline V gene are KGHSH and LQKENI. V was clipped by 3 bases and J by 2 bases, with 14 bases between them. The CDR3 sequence is 15 residues long. The CDR3 DNA is TGTGCCAGCTCACCCCGGAGGGTAGGGGCCTACGAGCAGTACTTC. Amino acid sequence: CASSPRRVGAYEQYF.

The chain employs TRBV5-5 and TRBJ2-3; D not resolved. This CDR3 has 17 amino acids. Per germline, CDR1 SGHKS and CDR2 YYEKEE (reference sequence). V was cut by 4 bases and J by 1 base, with 19 bases left in between. Here the CDR3 DNA reads TGTGCCAGCAGCAAGACCTGGGCCCCTGGAGGCACAGATACGCAGTATTTT. Translating it yields CASSKTWAPGGTDTQYF.

The V and J genes are TRBV18 and TRBJ2-1; the D gene is possibly TRBD1 (5 bases). This CDR3 spans 14 amino acids. CDR1 and CDR2 from the germline V gene are KGHSH and LQKENI. The V end lost 3 bases, the J end lost 6 bases, and 12 bases lay between the germline ends. The CDR3 region is CASSPQQDGNEQFF. The CDR3 nucleotides are TGTGCCAGCTCACCCCAACAGGACGGCAATGAGCAGTTCTTC.

The rearrangement joins TRBV6-5 to TRBJ1-2; D remains unclear. This CDR3 is built from 14 residues. The V end lost 4 bases, the J end lost 5 bases, and 14 bases lay between the germline ends. From germline, CDR1 is MNHEY and CDR2 SVGAGI. The CDR3 region has the DNA TGTGCCAGCAGTTCCTCCGAGACGGGATATGGCTACACCTTC. This translates into CASSSSETGYGYTF.

V usage is TRBV5-4 and J usage is TRBJ2-3, with a possible D match to TRBD2 (6 bases). Trimming cost V 0 bases and J 4 bases, with 12 bases left between them. The CDR3 sequence is 15 residues long. CDR1 SGHNT and CDR2 YYREEE come from the germline V gene (reference sequence). The CDR3 coding sequence is TGTGCCAGCAGCTTGGGAGGGACTTCAGCAGATACGCAGTATTTT. Translation gives CASSLGGTSADTQYF.

This clone showed up just a few times. The chain is built from TRBV9 and TRBJ2-7; 11 bases map to TRBD1. V shed 4 bases, J shed 2 bases, and the junction held 5 bases outside the gene matches. Germline loops: CDR1 SGDLS, CDR2 YYNGEE. This CDR3 contains 15 residues. The CDR3 sequence: CASSLRDRGTYEQYF. DNA for the CDR3: TGTGCCAGCAGCCTCCGGGACAGGGGGACCTACGAGCAGTACTTC.

This rearrangement joins TRBV4-3 to TRBJ1-2; D not certain. The CDR3 is 17 amino acids. The germline gives CDR1 LGHNA, CDR2 YSLEER. V gave up 3 bases and J gave up 5 bases, with 22 bases separating them. CDR3 region: CASSQSSHIGPLYGYTF. The CDR3 DNA reads as TGCGCCAGCAGCCAGAGCTCCCACATAGGGCCCCTTTATGGCTACACCTTC.

This chain's CDR3 is CAIGEKYQETQYF. CDR3 coding DNA: TGTGCCATTGGCGAAAAATATCAAGAGACCCAGTACTTC. V usage is TRBV7-9 and J usage is TRBJ2-5; D gene ambiguous. Germline values: CDR1 SEHNR, CDR2 FQNEAQ (reference sequence). Trimming shortened V by 10 bases and J by 2 bases, and 14 bases separated the two germline ends. The CDR3 is 13 residues long.

The chain uses TRBV18 and TRBJ2-2; 7 nucleotides line up with TRBD1. This CDR3 has 16 residues. Germline V gene sequence: CDR1 KGHSH, CDR2 LQKENI. V gave up 3 bases and J gave up 0 bases; unmatched junction bases: 4. CDR3 nucleotides: TGTGCCAGCTCACCCCGGACAGGCGCGAACACCGGGGAGCTGTTTTTT. It encodes CASSPRTGANTGELFF.

This clone was detected only a few times. The gene calls are TRBV4-3 and TRBJ1-3; 7 positions match TRBD1. The CDR3 covers 18 residues. Germline values: CDR1 LGHNA, CDR2 YSLEER. J gave up 0 bases and V 0 bases, and 8 bases lay outside the gene matches. The CDR3 spells CASSQDLGTADSGNTIYF. CDR3 DNA: TGCGCCAGCAGCCAAGATTTAGGGACAGCGGACTCTGGAAACACCATATATTTT.

V gene TRBV2 combines with J gene TRBJ2-5; TRBD2 matches 12 bases. The CDR3 covers 14 residues. With V trimmed by 3 bases and J by 11 bases, 7 bases remained unmatched. Germline V lookup: CDR1 SNHLY, CDR2 FYNNEI. The CDR3 sequence is CASSDLAGGQVQYF. CDR3 coding DNA: TGTGCCAGCAGTGACCTAGCGGGGGGGCAGGTGCAGTACTTC.